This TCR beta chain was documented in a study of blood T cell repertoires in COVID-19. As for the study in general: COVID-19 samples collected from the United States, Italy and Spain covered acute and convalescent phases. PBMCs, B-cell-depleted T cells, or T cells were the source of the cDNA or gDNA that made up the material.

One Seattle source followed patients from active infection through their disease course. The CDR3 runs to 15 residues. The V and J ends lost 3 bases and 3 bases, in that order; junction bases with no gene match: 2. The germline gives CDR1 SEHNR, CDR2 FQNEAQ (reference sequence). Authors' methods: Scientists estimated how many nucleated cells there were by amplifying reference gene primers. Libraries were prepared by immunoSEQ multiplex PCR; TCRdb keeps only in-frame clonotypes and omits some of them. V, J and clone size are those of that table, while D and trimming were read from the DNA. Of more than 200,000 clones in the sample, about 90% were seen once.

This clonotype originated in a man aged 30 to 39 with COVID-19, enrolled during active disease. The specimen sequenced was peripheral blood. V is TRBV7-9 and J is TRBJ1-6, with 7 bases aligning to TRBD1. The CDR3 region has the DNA TGTGCCAGCAGCTTGGGACAGAACTATAATTCACCCCTCCACTTT. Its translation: CASSLGQNYNSPLHF.